This passage covers 19 T cell receptor beta chains from one sample sequenced in a study of PD-L1 blockade in urothelial cancer. Data came from immunoSEQ multiplex PCR; TCRdb stores just in-frame clones and leaves some out. Here the sample spans some 25,000 clones, 65% to 90% being singletons. This sample comprised PBMCs, obtained around atezolizumab (anti-PD-L1) treatment. The receptors shown here come from a man between 60 and 75 years old with urothelial cancer.

This rearrangement joins TRBV6-5 to TRBJ2-7, with TRBD2 as a possible D gene (5 bases). Germline CDR1 MNHEY, CDR2 SVGAGI. This CDR3 contains 13 residues. V was trimmed by 4 bases and J by 4 bases, leaving 11 bases between them. CDR3 nucleotides: TGTGCCAGCAGTTTGGCGTGGAGGTACGAGCAGTACTTC. This encodes CASSLAWRYEQYF.

Here the CDR3 DNA reads TGTGCCAGCACCGCAGGGTACAGGGAGCTGTTTTTT. Translation gives CASTAGYRELFF. The chain has TRBV7-9 and TRBJ2-2; D may be TRBD1 (5 bases). This CDR3 is 12 amino acids long. V shed 7 bases and J shed 9 bases, with 12 bases lying between them. Looked up from germline, CDR1 is SEHNR and CDR2 is FQNEAQ (reference sequence).

This rearrangement joins TRBV5-1 to TRBJ2-1; TRBD2 aligns across 13 bases. CDR1 is SGHRS and CDR2 is YFSETQ in the germline V gene. The trim removed 4 bases at V and 14 bases at J, leaving 15 bases unmatched. The CDR3 loop spans 16 amino acids. The CDR3: CASSRSVGTSGIGEFF. The CDR3 DNA is TGCGCCAGCAGCCGTTCGGTCGGGACTAGCGGGATAGGGGAGTTCTTC. Using reference TRBV5-1 and TRBJ2-1 for the parts outside the CDR3, the full variable domain is KAGVTQTPRYLIKTRGQQVTLSCSPISGHRSVSWYQQTPGQGLQFLFEYFSETQRNKGNFPGRFSGRQFSNSRSEMNVSTLELGDSALYLCASSRSVGTSGIGEFFGPGTRLTVL.

The chain is built from TRBV14 and TRBJ2-7; TRBD1 matches 11 bases. This CDR3 has 15 residues. V was clipped by 2 bases and J by 7 bases; unmatched bases: 7. Germline V gives CDR1 SGHDN, CDR2 FVKESK. CDR3 region: CASSQRTGGWGEQYF. The CDR3 DNA sequence: TGTGCCAGCAGCCAAAGGACAGGGGGCTGGGGAGAGCAGTACTTC.

The gene calls are TRBV5-6 and TRBJ2-7; 12 bases are a match to TRBD2. The germline gives CDR1 SGHDT, CDR2 YYEEEE. The CDR3 contains 15 residues. The junction had 8 bases not matched to a gene; V was cut back by 4 bases and J by 6 bases. CDR3 nucleotides: TGTGCCAGCAGCGCACTAGCGGGAGGAGGACTCGAGCAGTACTTC. It translates to CASSALAGGGLEQYF.

The chain couples TRBV5-1 to TRBJ1-5; 7 nucleotides match TRBD1. The V gene's germline CDR1 is SGHRS and CDR2 YFSETQ. The V segment lost 1 base and the J segment 8 bases; nucleotides outside the gene matches: 6. The CDR3 consists of 14 residues. The CDR3 region is CASSLTGAAEPQHF. CDR3 nucleotides: TGCGCCAGCAGCTTGACAGGGGCCGCCGAGCCCCAGCATTTT.

The sample holds one count of this clone. The rearrangement joins TRBV5-1 to TRBJ2-5; tentative D call: TRBD2 (5 bases). The CDR3 runs to 13 residues. Germline V gene sequence: CDR1 SGHRS, CDR2 YFSETQ. V gave up 4 bases and J gave up 5 bases, with 12 bases separating them. The CDR3 DNA follows: TGCGCCAGCAGCAGAATAGCGACTGAGACCCAGTACTTC. Protein: CASSRIATETQYF.

The J gene is TRBJ1-1, the V gene TRBV6-5, with a possible D match to TRBD1 (6 bases). In germline, CDR1 is MNHEY, CDR2 SVGAGI. V dropped 5 bases and J dropped 0 bases, with 10 bases sitting between them. This CDR3 region has 14 residues. The CDR3 spells CASSPGTMNTEAFF. CDR3 DNA sequence: TGTGCCAGCAGTCCCGGGACAATGAACACTGAAGCTTTCTTT.

This clone showed up just a few times. The V and J genes are TRBV28 and TRBJ2-7, with 7 bases that match TRBD1. This CDR3 is built from 13 residues. Germline V CDR1 and CDR2: MDHEN, SYDVKM. V lost 7 bases to trimming and J lost 3 bases; unmatched junction nucleotides: 6. Here the CDR3 DNA reads TGTGCCAGCACCGTGACAGGGAACTACGAGCAGTACTTC. This sequence encodes CASTVTGNYEQYF. The whole variable domain, remainder taken from reference TRBV28 and TRBJ2-7, is DVKVTQSSRYLVKRTGEKVFLECVQDMDHENMFWYRQDPGLGLRLIYFSYDVKMKEKGDIPEGYSVSREKKERFSLILESASTNQTSMYLCASTVTGNYEQYFGPGTRLTVT.

This clone turned up a few times. The chain employs TRBV6-1 and TRBJ1-2, with D perhaps TRBD1 (5 bases). Germline CDR1 is MNHNS and CDR2 is SASEGT. The V and J ends lost 7 bases and 6 bases respectively, with 12 bases between them. This CDR3 spans 12 amino acids. In nucleotides, the CDR3 is TGTGCCAGCAAGCGGGACCTGCATGGCTACACCTTC. It translates to CASKRDLHGYTF.

The chain links TRBV5-6 to TRBJ1-6; a weak D match, TRBD1 (6 bases). CDR1 and CDR2 from the germline V gene are SGHDT and YYEEEE. The CDR3 loop spans 13 amino acids. Between the trimmed V and J ends, which lost 5 bases and 5 bases, there was a span of 8 bases. The CDR3: CASRQGDNSPLHF. The CDR3 DNA sequence: TGTGCCAGCAGACAGGGTGATAATTCACCCCTCCACTTT.

With regard to this clone: At one of its ends the junction is not consistent with the germline gene, which may arise from a read error. This chain joins TRBV7-7 and TRBJ2-5; TRBD2 aligns across 7 bases. The CDR3 spans 16 residues. The V gene's germline CDR1 is SSHAT and CDR2 FNYEAQ (reference sequence). The CDR3, as DNA: TGTGCTAGCAGCTTAGCGGCGGCTAGCGGATTAGAGACCCAGTACTTC. It codes for CASSLAAASGLETQYF.

The chain links TRBV2 to TRBJ2-1; D perhaps matches TRBD1 (7 bases). The CDR3 has 15 residues. V was clipped by 7 bases and J by 9 bases, with 22 bases between them. CDR1 SNHLY and CDR2 FYNNEI come from the germline V gene. CDR3 coding DNA: TGTGCCAGCACTGGGAGCCAAACCAGGGGGGCTGAGCAGTTCTTC. Protein: CASTGSQTRGAEQFF.

By frequency in the sample, this clone is medium-sized (0.01 to 0.1%). The chain couples TRBV5-6 to TRBJ1-6, with D possibly being TRBD1 (6 bases). Trimming stripped 5 bases from V and 9 bases from J, with 15 bases between. Germline CDR1 SGHDT, CDR2 YYEEEE. CDR3 length equals 14 residues. The DNA for the CDR3 is TGTGCCAGCAGTCATAATACAGGGCTTTCACCCCTCCACTTT. Translated: CASSHNTGLSPLHF.

The V call is TRBV5-1, the J call TRBJ2-3, with 7 nucleotides matching TRBD2. This CDR3 comprises 17 residues. V lost 1 base, J lost 0 bases, and 8 bases stayed unmatched. In germline, CDR1 is SGHRS, CDR2 YFSETQ. The CDR3 sequence: CASSLFVSGESTDTQYF. In DNA, the CDR3 is TGCGCCAGCAGCTTGTTTGTAAGCGGGGAGAGCACAGATACGCAGTATTTT.

This chain connects TRBV27 to TRBJ2-7; 7 positions match TRBD1. Per germline, CDR1 MNHEY and CDR2 SMNVEV (reference sequence). The CDR3 extends over 14 amino acids. Trimming at V came to 3 bases and at J to 6 bases, leaving 8 bases not matched to a gene. DNA for the CDR3: TGTGCCAGCAGTTTTCTACAGGGGCGGCTCGAGCAGTACTTC. As protein: CASSFLQGRLEQYF.

V and J are TRBV6-1 and TRBJ2-7; TRBD2 matches at 10 bases. Germline V gene lookup returns CDR1 MNHNS and CDR2 SASEGT. V was pared by 8 bases and J by 4 bases, with 11 bases of the junction left unmatched. The CDR3 totals 15 residues. DNA for the CDR3: TGTGCCAGCCTCACCCGGCTAGCGGGAGTTTACGAGCAGTACTTC. Translating gives CASLTRLAGVYEQYF.

The CDR3 sequence is CASSQTSVGETQYF. The CDR3 bases are TGCGCCAGCAGCCAGACTAGCGTGGGGGAGACCCAGTACTTC. The rearrangement links TRBV5-1 to TRBJ2-5, with 8 nucleotides matching TRBD2. This CDR3 spans 14 amino acids. CDR1 and CDR2 (germline): SGHRS, YFSETQ. The junction had 7 bases not matched to a gene; V was cut back by 4 bases and J by 5 bases.

This chain links TRBV7-9 with TRBJ2-7; 9 nucleotides agree with TRBD1. CDR3 length equals 15 residues. Germline V CDR1 and CDR2: SEHNR, FQNEAQ (reference sequence). V trimming: 1 base; J trimming: 6 bases; junction bases outside the gene matches: 7. CDR3 bases: TGTGCCAGCAGCTTAGAGGGACAGGGTGCGGTCGAGCAGTACTTC. Translated, it gives CASSLEGQGAVEQYF.